These 16 T cell receptor beta chains share one sample of origin, sequenced in a study of blood T cells in healthy people across ages. A second roughly 6 to 12 cycle PCR used barcoded and J-beta primers. TCRdb used MiXCR to reprocess the 5' RACE reads, holding one entry per CDR3 protein. The sample holds 650,000 to 900,000 distinct CDR3 sequences, 55% to 65% seen once. The specimen was blood. The receptors derive from a man aged 25 to 40 in good health.

This rearrangement joins TRBV4-2 to TRBJ2-5; D may be TRBD1 or TRBD2 (5 bases each). The CDR3 length is 17 residues. Trimming removed 1 base at V and 0 bases at J, with 15 bases between. Germline CDR1 LGHNA, CDR2 YNFKEQ. The CDR3 coding sequence is TGTGCCAGCAGCCAAGTGGGGGTTACTGACGACCAAGAGACCCAGTACTTC. Amino acids: CASSQVGVTDDQETQYF.

This clonotype was seen a few times. V gene TRBV5-1 combines with J gene TRBJ2-1; D gene ambiguous. Per germline, CDR1 SGHRS and CDR2 YFSETQ. Between the trimmed V and J ends, which lost 1 base and 10 bases, there was a span of 15 bases. The CDR3 loop spans 14 amino acids. DNA of the CDR3: TGCGCCAGCAGCTTGAGTCTTGGTAGTTGGGAGCAGTTCTTC. This encodes CASSLSLGSWEQFF.

Only one count was recorded for this clonotype. The V call is TRBV27, the J call TRBJ2-1, with TRBD1 matching over 11 bases. Germline V gives CDR1 MNHEY, CDR2 SMNVEV (reference sequence). V lost 3 bases, J lost 8 bases, and 6 bases stayed unmatched. The CDR3 has 15 amino acids. The CDR3 DNA is TGTGCCAGCAGTTTCATGGGACAGGGGGTCGATGAGCAGTTCTTC. Protein sequence: CASSFMGQGVDEQFF.

V and J are TRBV20-1 and TRBJ2-1; 12 bases map to TRBD2. The CDR3 sequence is 17 residues long. In germline, CDR1 is DFQATT, CDR2 SNEGSKA (reference sequence). DNA of the CDR3: TGCAGCCCCAAGCTCACTAGCGGGGGGAGCTCCTACAATGAGCAGTTCTTC. Its translation: CSPKLTSGGSSYNEQFF.

Written as DNA, the CDR3 is TGTGCCAGCAGTTCCGGACAGGCCACTGAAGCTTTCTTT. This sequence encodes CASSSGQATEAFF. This rearrangement joins TRBV28 to TRBJ1-1; 7 nucleotides line up with TRBD1. V lost 4 bases, J lost 4 bases, and 3 bases stayed unmatched. Germline CDR1 is MDHEN and CDR2 is SYDVKM. The CDR3 consists of 13 residues.

This chain links TRBV7-2 with TRBJ2-5; possible D gene TRBD2, 5 bases. Germline-derived CDR1 and CDR2 are SGHTA and FQGNSA. This CDR3 is 14 amino acids long. V lost 4 bases and J lost 4, with 13 bases in between. The CDR3 sequence is CASSSRHGGETQYF. CDR3 DNA: TGTGCCAGCAGCTCCCGCCACGGAGGAGAGACCCAGTACTTC.

J is TRBJ2-5 and V is TRBV9; either TRBD1 or TRBD2 may supply D (6 bases each). The CDR3 consists of 15 residues. CDR1 is SGDLS, CDR2 YYNGEE, per germline. Deletions cut 0 bases from V and 0 bases from J, with 9 bases between. The DNA for the CDR3 is TGTGCCAGCAGCGTAGGAGGGGGGCACCAAGAGACCCAGTACTTC. Translation gives CASSVGGGHQETQYF.

This clonotype was recorded a few times. J is TRBJ2-1 and V is TRBV30; 7 nucleotides align to TRBD1. Germline V gene sequence: CDR1 GTSNPN, CDR2 SVGIG (reference sequence). This CDR3 spans 14 amino acids. Germline trimming cut 7 bases from V and 2 bases from J; bases unmatched to any gene: 8. CDR3 DNA: TGTGCCTCAAGCGACAGGGCAACCTACAATGAGCAGTTCTTC. This gives the protein CASSDRATYNEQFF.

The chain links TRBV5-1 to TRBJ2-3; D is perhaps TRBD1 (6 bases). CDR3 length: 14 amino acids. The germline gives CDR1 SGHRS, CDR2 YFSETQ. Trimming shortened V by 4 bases and J by 2 bases, and 11 bases separated the two germline ends. The CDR3 bases are TGCGCCAGCAGCCGTGGACAGACCACAGATACGCAGTATTTT. It yields the protein CASSRGQTTDTQYF.

In this sample, this clonotype turned up a few times. The V gene is TRBV4-2, the J gene TRBJ2-1; D unresolved. Trimming took 1 base from V and 8 from J, leaving 9 bases between them. Germline V lookup: CDR1 LGHNA, CDR2 YNFKEQ. CDR3 size: 13 residues. The CDR3 coding sequence is TGTGCCAGCAGCCAAGGGCAAAACGATGAGCAGTTCTTC. Protein: CASSQGQNDEQFF.

The chain is built from TRBV3-1 and TRBJ2-6; unclear D gene. CDR1 is LGHDT and CDR2 is YNNKEL in the germline V gene (reference sequence). Between the trimmed V and J ends, which lost 1 base and 4 bases, there was a span of 17 bases. CDR3 size: 18 residues. The chain's CDR3 is CASSQVVRQATGANVLTF. The DNA for the CDR3 is TGTGCCAGCAGCCAAGTCGTCCGGCAGGCCACCGGGGCCAACGTCCTGACTTTC.

The chain carries TRBV12-3 or TRBV12-4 and TRBJ2-2; 8 nucleotides align to TRBD2. The CDR3 sequence is 15 residues long. V was pared by 3 bases and J by 4 bases, with 4 bases of the junction left unmatched. The DNA for the CDR3 is TGTGCCAGCAGTTTTGCGGGGGGTCGCACCGGGGAGCTGTTTTTT. This gives the protein CASSFAGGRTGELFF.

The gene calls are TRBV20-1 and TRBJ1-4, with unresolved D. Germline CDR1 is DFQATT and CDR2 is SNEGSKA (reference sequence). Trimming pared 0 bases from V and 0 bases from J, leaving 17 bases between. This CDR3 contains 18 residues. The CDR3 reads CSARDQMEKFPTNEKLFF. CDR3 in DNA: TGCAGTGCTAGAGATCAGATGGAGAAGTTTCCAACTAATGAAAAACTGTTTTTT.

This clonotype was counted between two and nine times. The chain has TRBV9 and TRBJ2-7, with D possibly being TRBD2 (5 bases). The length of the CDR3 is 14 residues. CDR1 and CDR2 (germline): SGDLS, YYNGEE. V dropped 0 bases and J dropped 3 bases, with 10 bases sitting between them. The CDR3 sequence is CASSVEGSVYEQYF. CDR3 sequence (DNA): TGTGCCAGCAGCGTAGAAGGTAGCGTCTACGAGCAGTACTTC.

This chain joins TRBV27 and TRBJ2-2; D remains ambiguous. Per germline, CDR1 MNHEY and CDR2 SMNVEV (reference sequence). V gave up 3 bases and J gave up 2 bases, with 10 bases separating them. The CDR3 runs to 15 residues. DNA of the CDR3: TGTGCCAGCAGTTTGAAACGGAAAAACACCGGGGAGCTGTTTTTT. It translates to CASSLKRKNTGELFF.

This chain joins TRBV10-3 and TRBJ2-1, with 11 nucleotides matching TRBD1. The CDR3 contains 15 residues. V gave up 8 bases and J gave up 8 bases; unmatched junction bases: 11. CDR1 ENHRY and CDR2 SYGVKD come from the germline V gene. The CDR3 sequence: CAIRGVWTGGHEQFF. The CDR3, as DNA: TGTGCCATCCGGGGGGTTTGGACAGGGGGCCATGAGCAGTTCTTC.